This record looks at one T cell receptor beta chain sequence and its context. The germline V gene encodes CDR1 SGHNT and CDR2 YENEEA. The length of the CDR3 is 18 residues. V trimming: 5 bases; J trimming: 8 bases; junction bases outside the gene matches: 17. This table comes from immunoSEQ multiplex PCR, and its TCRdb copy is limited to in-frame clones, with some not included. The sample consists of roughly 100,000 clones, 69% of them appearing once. This sample stems from a study of blood T cell repertoires in COVID-19. Study in general: The cDNA or gDNA used as material had been derived from T cells, B-cell-depleted T cells, or PBMCs.

The V gene is TRBV11-3, the J gene TRBJ2-1; TRBD2 aligns across 11 bases. Sequenced input: peripheral blood. The sequence derives from a man aged 80 or over with acute or convalescent COVID-19. The CDR3 loop is CASSQRVFGTSGIDEQFF. CDR3 DNA sequence: TGTGCCAGCAGCCAAAGGGTATTTGGGACTAGCGGTATCGATGAGCAGTTCTTC.